This TCR beta chain came from a study of blood T cell repertoires in COVID-19. At the level of the study: PBMCs, B-cell-depleted T cells, or T cells were the source of the cDNA or gDNA that made up the material.

The CDR3 contains 15 residues. V shed 5 bases, J shed 2 bases, and the junction held 9 bases outside the gene matches. The V gene's germline CDR1 is ENHRY and CDR2 SYGVKD. Measured with immunoSEQ multiplex PCR; TCRdb has only the in-frame clones, and not every one. Of just over 150,000 clones listed, 85% are singletons. V usage is TRBV10-3 and J usage is TRBJ2-7; the match to TRBD1 covers 7 bases. The receptor was derived from a human donor with acute or convalescent COVID-19. The donor label of this sample is uncertain. The sample taken for sequencing was peripheral blood. The CDR3 loop reads CAISNDRVLAYEQYF. The CDR3 DNA reads TGTGCCATCAGTAATGACAGGGTCCTTGCCTACGAGCAGTACTTC.